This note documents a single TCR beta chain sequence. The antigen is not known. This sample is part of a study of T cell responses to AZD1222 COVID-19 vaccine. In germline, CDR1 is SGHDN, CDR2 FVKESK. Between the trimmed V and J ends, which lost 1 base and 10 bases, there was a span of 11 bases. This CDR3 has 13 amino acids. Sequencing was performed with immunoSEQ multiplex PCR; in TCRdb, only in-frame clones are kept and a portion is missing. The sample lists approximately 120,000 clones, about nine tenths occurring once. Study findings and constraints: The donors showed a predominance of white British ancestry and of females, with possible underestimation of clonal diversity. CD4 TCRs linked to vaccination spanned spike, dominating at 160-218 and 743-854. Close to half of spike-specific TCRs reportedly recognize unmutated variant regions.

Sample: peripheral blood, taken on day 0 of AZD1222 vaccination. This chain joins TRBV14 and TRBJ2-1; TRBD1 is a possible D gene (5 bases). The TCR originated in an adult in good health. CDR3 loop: CASSQGLAGEQFF. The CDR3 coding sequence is TGTGCCAGCAGCCAAGGACTGGCAGGGGAGCAGTTCTTC.